This entry lists 32 T cell receptor beta chains sequenced from one sample in a study of blood T cells in healthy people across ages. With a J-beta primer mix and a sample-barcoded 5' primer, a second PCR ran about 7 to 12 cycles. TCRdb re-analysed the 5' RACE reads in MiXCR, keeping a single row per CDR3 protein. The data show about 680,000 distinct CDR3 sequences, around 48% seen once. The sequencing sample was made of blood. These receptors were obtained from a woman aged 60-70 years in good health.

V is TRBV6-6 and J is TRBJ2-5; D is perhaps TRBD1 (6 bases). The DNA matches TRBJ2-7 better at its end, which makes the J call doubtful. Germline V gene sequence: CDR1 MNHNY, CDR2 SVGAGI (reference sequence). The CDR3 has 17 amino acids. The CDR3 spells CASTTWQGRGSSYEQYF. CDR3 DNA sequence: TGTGCCAGTACAACTTGGCAAGGCAGGGGATCTTCCTACGAGCAGTACTTC.

This rearrangement joins TRBV4-2 to TRBJ2-1, with 12 bases fitting TRBD2. The germline CDR1 and CDR2 sequences are LGHNA and YNFKEQ. The CDR3 runs to 16 residues. The V segment lost 3 bases and the J segment 6 bases; nucleotides outside the gene matches: 6. CDR3 residues: CASSQGLAGLTNEQFF. Here the CDR3 DNA reads TGTGCCAGCAGCCAGGGACTAGCGGGCCTTACCAATGAGCAGTTCTTC.

The V gene is TRBV9, the J gene TRBJ2-4; D possibly matches TRBD1 or TRBD2 (5 bases each). The DNA matches TRBJ2-7 better at its end, which makes the J call doubtful. This CDR3 contains 14 residues. CDR1 and CDR2 (germline): SGDLS, YYNGEE. DNA for the CDR3: TGTGCCAGCAGCGTAGCGGGACGACCCTACGAGCAGTACTTC. Its protein is CASSVAGRPYEQYF.

This clonotype was observed a handful of times. This sequence joins TRBV20-1 and TRBJ2-3, with 10 nucleotides matching TRBD2. Germline-derived CDR1 and CDR2 are DFQATT and SNEGSKA (reference sequence). V lost 4 bases to trimming and J lost 6 bases; unmatched junction nucleotides: 7. The CDR3 covers 14 residues. In DNA form, the CDR3 reads TGCAGTGCTACCTCAGCGGGAGGGGCCGATACGCAGTATTTT. Protein product: CSATSAGGADTQYF.

J is TRBJ2-3 and V is TRBV20-1; the D is unclear. The CDR3 is made up of 10 amino acids. Between the trimmed V and J ends, which lost 0 bases and 10 bases, there was a span of 5 bases. The germline V gene encodes CDR1 DFQATT and CDR2 SNEGSKA (reference sequence). The chain's CDR3 is CSAREDAQYF. The DNA of the CDR3 is TGCAGTGCTAGAGAGGATGCGCAGTATTTT.

In the case of this clonotype: The junction does not match germline at one end; this may be a read error. The gene calls are TRBV4-3 and TRBJ2-1; 9 bases fit TRBD2. The germline gives CDR1 LGHNA, CDR2 YSLEER. CDR3 length equals 17 residues. CDR3 amino acids: CASSQGPTSGSYNEQFF. The CDR3, as DNA: TGCGCCAGCAGTCAAGGTCCGACTAGCGGCTCCTACAATGAGCAGTTCTTC.

The chain carries TRBV20-1 and TRBJ1-5; possible D gene TRBD1, 5 bases. There are 17 residues in the CDR3. The germline V and J ends were trimmed by 0 bases and 0 bases, with 15 bases remaining between them. Germline V gives CDR1 DFQATT, CDR2 SNEGSKA (reference sequence). In DNA, the CDR3 is TGCAGTGCTAGAGATGCCGATGGACAATATAGCAATCAGCCCCAGCATTTT. Protein: CSARDADGQYSNQPQHF.

The chain couples TRBV9 to TRBJ2-1, with 11 bases identical to TRBD2. J gave up 8 bases and V 2 bases, and 18 bases lay outside the gene matches. CDR1 is SGDLS, CDR2 YYNGEE, per germline. The CDR3 is 19 residues long. CDR3 nucleotide sequence: TGTGCCAGCAGCGTGAGGGACAGGGCTAGCGGGAGGAGAGCGCATGAGCAGTTCTTC. Amino acids: CASSVRDRASGRRAHEQFF.

V is TRBV10-3 and J is TRBJ2-7; perhaps TRBD2 as D (5 bases). V was clipped by 6 bases and J by 2 bases, with 11 bases between them. The CDR3 is 13 amino acids. Germline CDR1 and CDR2: ENHRY and SYGVKD. The CDR3 here is CAISVQRTYEQYF. The CDR3 nucleotides read TGTGCCATCAGCGTACAGCGGACCTACGAGCAGTACTTC.

This clonotype was counted only a few times. This chain joins TRBV9 and TRBJ2-5; 10 bases map to TRBD2. Trimming at V came to 3 bases and at J to 5 bases, leaving 4 bases not matched to a gene. This CDR3 region has 14 residues. Germline V gene sequence: CDR1 SGDLS, CDR2 YYNGEE. The CDR3, as DNA: TGTGCCAGCAGCGACCCGACTAGCGGGGAGACCCAGTACTTC. As protein: CASSDPTSGETQYF.

This clonotype was detected only a few times. V usage is TRBV6-6 and J usage is TRBJ2-3; 10 bases agree with TRBD2. Germline trimming cut 4 bases from V and 0 bases from J; bases unmatched to any gene: 7. Germline lookup yields CDR1 MNHNY and CDR2 SVGAGI (reference sequence). The length of the CDR3 is 17 residues. This chain's CDR3 is CASSSQSGGGSTDTQYF. The CDR3 region has the DNA TGTGCCAGCAGTTCCCAGAGCGGGGGGGGGAGCACAGATACGCAGTATTTT.

This rearrangement joins TRBV7-2 to TRBJ1-4, with 7 bases that match TRBD1. The V and J ends lost 5 bases and 10 bases, in that order; junction bases with no gene match: 16. The CDR3 runs to 16 residues. Germline V gene lookup returns CDR1 SGHTA and CDR2 FQGNSA. CDR3 DNA sequence: TGTGCCAGCAGCCTAGAGGTAGCGGCAGGGGGAGGAAAACTGTTTTTT. This gives the protein CASSLEVAAGGGKLFF. Full variable domain (remainder filled in from reference TRBV7-2 and TRBJ1-4): GAGVSQSPSNKVTEKGKDVELRCDPISGHTALYWYRQSLGQGLEFLIYFQGNSAPDKSGLPSDRFSAERTGGSVSTLTIQRTQQEDSAVYLCASSLEVAAGGGKLFFGSGTQLSVL.

This clonotype was counted many times. J is TRBJ2-7 and V is TRBV29-1; 8 nucleotides line up with TRBD2. CDR1 and CDR2 from the germline V gene are SQVTM and ANQGSEA. CDR3 length equals 14 residues. V lost 6 bases, J lost 0 bases, and 7 bases stayed unmatched. CDR3 amino acids: CSVFSGTHSYEQYF. The CDR3 DNA is TGCAGCGTGTTTAGCGGGACCCACTCCTACGAGCAGTACTTC.

The chain employs TRBV7-2 and TRBJ2-4; perhaps TRBD1 as D (7 bases). V gave up 5 bases and J gave up 6 bases, with 20 bases separating them. In germline, CDR1 is SGHTA, CDR2 FQGNSA. The CDR3 totals 16 residues. The CDR3 sequence is CASSPGQKVGGNIQYF. DNA of the CDR3: TGTGCCAGCAGCCCGGGACAGAAAGTGGGAGGAAACATTCAGTACTTC.

This clonotype was picked up a small number of times. This chain uses TRBV11-3 with TRBJ2-4; D is undetermined. The CDR3 has 13 residues. Germline V gene data show CDR1 as SGHNT and CDR2 as YENEEA. Trimming took 2 bases from V and 7 from J, leaving 9 bases between them. CDR3 sequence reads: CASSLRAWNIQYF. CDR3 in DNA: TGTGCCAGCAGCTTAAGGGCATGGAACATTCAGTACTTC.

The V call is TRBV6-6, the J call TRBJ2-1; D is possibly TRBD1 or TRBD2 (6 bases each). V dropped 2 bases and J dropped 12 bases, with 20 bases sitting between them. This CDR3 has 15 residues. CDR1 and CDR2 (germline): MNHNY, SVGAGI (reference sequence). CDR3 amino acids: CASSYRGVGGSGQFF. CDR3 nucleotides: TGTGCCAGCAGTTACCGGGGTGTGGGGGGCTCAGGGCAGTTCTTC.

This clonotype appeared once. V usage is TRBV7-2 and J usage is TRBJ1-2; D is perhaps TRBD1 (6 bases). Trimming shortened V by 8 bases and J by 4 bases, and 20 bases separated the two germline ends. The germline CDR1 and CDR2 sequences are SGHTA and FQGNSA. The CDR3 length is 15 residues. CDR3 coding DNA: TGTGCCAGCCGTACGGGGGCGACAGTATCCTATGGCTACACCTTC. Its translation: CASRTGATVSYGYTF.

The sample holds a few counts of this clonotype. The V gene is TRBV2, the J gene TRBJ2-2; D unresolved. CDR3 size: 15 residues. Germline loops: CDR1 SNHLY, CDR2 FYNNEI. The V end was cut by 5 bases, the J end by 0 bases, with 10 bases between. CDR3 nucleotide sequence: TGTGCCAGCAGTAAAACCCGGACGAACACCGGGGAGCTGTTTTTT. Protein product: CASSKTRTNTGELFF. The variable domain in full, with the rest retrieved from reference TRBV2 and TRBJ2-2, is EPEVTQTPSHQVTQMGQEVILRCVPISNHLYFYWYRQILGQKVEFLVSFYNNEISEKSEIFDDQFSVERPDGSNFTLKIRSTKLEDSAMYFCASSKTRTNTGELFFGEGSRLTVL.

The chain is built from TRBV27 and TRBJ1-2; tentative D call: TRBD1 (6 bases). Germline V CDR1 and CDR2: MNHEY, SMNVEV (reference sequence). This CDR3 contains 15 residues. Trimming cost V 1 base and J 3 bases, with 12 bases left between them. CDR3 DNA: TGTGCCAGCAGTTTATACGCGGGACAACACTATGGCTACACCTTC. Amino acid sequence: CASSLYAGQHYGYTF.

J is TRBJ2-3 and V is TRBV2; the D gene could be TRBD1 or TRBD2 (5 bases each). This CDR3 has 13 residues. From germline, CDR1 is SNHLY and CDR2 FYNNEI. Trimming removed 7 bases at V and 2 bases at J, with 10 bases between. For the CDR3, the DNA is TGTGCCAGCACACGGGACCCCACAGATACGCAGTATTTT. Amino acids: CASTRDPTDTQYF.

This clonotype has at least ten counts. The rearrangement joins TRBV11-2 to TRBJ1-2; 7 bases line up with TRBD1. J was trimmed by 1 base and V by 5 bases; bases with no gene match: 4. Germline V gene sequence: CDR1 SGHAT, CDR2 FQNNGV. The CDR3 sequence is 14 residues long. CDR3 amino acids: CASSLRDSNYGYTF. The DNA of the CDR3 is TGTGCCAGCAGCCTACGGGACAGTAACTATGGCTACACCTTC.

This chain connects TRBV18 to TRBJ2-5, with 8 bases aligning to TRBD2. Germline CDR1 is KGHSH and CDR2 is LQKENI. J gave up 11 bases and V 2 bases, and 13 bases lay outside the gene matches. This CDR3 has 15 residues. The CDR3 nucleotides are TGTGCCAGCTCACCAACGAGCGGGAGAACTAGGGAGCAGTACTTC. Encoded protein: CASSPTSGRTREQYF.

The gene calls are TRBV4-3 and TRBJ2-1, with TRBD2 matching over 9 bases. In germline, CDR1 is LGHNA, CDR2 YSLEER. The V segment lost 0 bases and the J segment 6 bases; nucleotides outside the gene matches: 3. The CDR3 spans 15 residues. The CDR3 DNA reads as TGCGCCAGCAGCCAAGATGGGGGACTAGCCAATGAGCAGTTCTTC. Encoded protein: CASSQDGGLANEQFF.

The J gene is TRBJ1-6, the V gene TRBV5-1, with D hard to call. Deletions cut 0 bases from V and 7 bases from J, with 8 bases between. This CDR3 is 14 amino acids long. Germline V gene lookup returns CDR1 SGHRS and CDR2 YFSETQ. The CDR3 here is CASSLGTPNSPLHF. The CDR3 coding sequence is TGCGCCAGCAGCTTGGGAACCCCCAATTCACCCCTCCACTTT.

A word on this clonotype: A read error may explain this, as a much larger clone is one base away. The chain has TRBV4-3 and TRBJ2-5; a weak D match, TRBD2 (5 bases). The ends were cut back, 3 bases at V and 7 bases at J, with 18 bases in the middle. The CDR3 loop spans 15 amino acids. Germline CDR1 LGHNA, CDR2 YSLEER. The CDR3 region is CASSHEQGLGTTQYF. In DNA, the CDR3 is TGCGCCAGCAGCCACGAACAAGGACTGGGAACGACCCAGTACTTC.

The gene calls are TRBV6-6 and TRBJ2-7, with 10 nucleotides matching TRBD1. V trimming: 4 bases; J trimming: 5 bases; junction bases outside the gene matches: 8. The CDR3 has 15 residues. Germline CDR1 MNHNY, CDR2 SVGAGI (reference sequence). CDR3 residues: CASSSHDRGPHEQYF. As DNA, the CDR3 is TGTGCCAGCAGTTCCCACGACAGGGGGCCTCACGAGCAGTACTTC.

With regard to this clonotype: At one end the junction does not follow the germline gene, possibly because of a read error. The chain joins TRBV7-9 to TRBJ2-1, with D perhaps TRBD2 (6 bases). The germline V gene encodes CDR1 SEHNR and CDR2 FQNEAQ (reference sequence). The length of the CDR3 is 13 residues. CDR3 nucleotide sequence: TGCGCCAGCATCGGGACTCGCCGTGGAGAGCAGTTCTTC. Amino acids: CASIGTRRGEQFF.

At least ten counts were recorded for this clonotype. The genes are TRBV7-8 and TRBJ2-5, with 14 bases lining up with TRBD2. V gave up 1 base and J gave up 5 bases; unmatched junction bases: 3. CDR1 is SGHVS and CDR2 is FQNEAQ in the germline V gene. This CDR3 contains 16 residues. In DNA form, the CDR3 reads TGTGCCAGCAGCTTAGGGACTAGCGGGAGGTCGGAGACCCAGTACTTC. Translating it yields CASSLGTSGRSETQYF.

The chain links TRBV11-3 to TRBJ2-6; a weak D match, TRBD2 (5 bases). Germline loops: CDR1 SGHNT, CDR2 YENEEA. V was clipped by 6 bases and J by 4 bases, with 13 bases between them. This CDR3 has 15 residues. The CDR3 protein is CASSMGGFGANVLTF. DNA of the CDR3: TGTGCCAGCAGTATGGGCGGGTTCGGGGCCAACGTCCTGACTTTC.

The V call is TRBV12-3 or TRBV12-4, the J call TRBJ2-5; 13 bases are shared with TRBD2. There are 16 residues in the CDR3. Germline trimming cut 5 bases from V and 1 base from J; bases unmatched to any gene: 4. The CDR3 region has the DNA TGTGCCAGCAGTCTCAGACTAGCGGGAGGCCAAGAGACCCAGTACTTC. It specifies CASSLRLAGGQETQYF.

J is TRBJ2-5 and V is TRBV11-1; 10 nucleotides agree with TRBD1. CDR3 length: 15 amino acids. Trimming cost V 5 bases and J 5 bases; bases outside gene matches: 8. The germline gives CDR1 SGHAT, CDR2 FQDESV (reference sequence). The CDR3 DNA is TGTGCCAGCAGCACTGGGACAGGGGAAGTGGAGACCCAGTACTTC. It specifies CASSTGTGEVETQYF.

The chain joins TRBV15 to TRBJ2-1; 8 bases are a match to TRBD2. This CDR3 spans 14 amino acids. V dropped 6 bases and J dropped 6; count of bases not matched to a gene: 7. The germline V gene has CDR1 LNHNV and CDR2 YYDKDF (reference sequence). The CDR3 protein is CATSPAGVRNEQFF. CDR3 DNA sequence: TGTGCCACCAGTCCAGCGGGAGTTCGCAATGAGCAGTTCTTC.